This T cell receptor beta chain was sequenced for a study of cytomegalovirus exposure and HLA in healthy donors. Use of 60 Vbeta and 13 Jbeta primers characterized the PCR. Sequencing was performed with immunoSEQ multiplex PCR; in TCRdb, only in-frame clones are kept and a portion is missing. The data contain approximately 160,000 clones, approximately 78% of them seen just once; the ten biggest clones take up less than 1%. Overall study results and limits: TCR beta chains numbering some 160 were designated cytomegalovirus-associated. Across donors, sequencing depth was assumed by presence/absence analyses to be roughly uniform.

This clone was observed once. The target antigen is unknown. Germline CDR1 SGHKS, CDR2 YYEKEE (reference sequence). The V end lost 5 bases, the J end lost 5 bases, and 16 bases lay between the germline ends. The CDR3 is 14 amino acids. The V call is TRBV5-5, the J call TRBJ2-5, with a tentative D call TRBD2 (6 bases). The receptor was isolated from a girl aged 2 to 9 in good health and CMV-seropositive. Sequencing was carried out using PBMCs. The CDR3 loop is CASRRPGSGETQYF. CDR3 bases: TGTGCCAGCAGGCGACCCGGGAGTGGGGAGACCCAGTACTTC.